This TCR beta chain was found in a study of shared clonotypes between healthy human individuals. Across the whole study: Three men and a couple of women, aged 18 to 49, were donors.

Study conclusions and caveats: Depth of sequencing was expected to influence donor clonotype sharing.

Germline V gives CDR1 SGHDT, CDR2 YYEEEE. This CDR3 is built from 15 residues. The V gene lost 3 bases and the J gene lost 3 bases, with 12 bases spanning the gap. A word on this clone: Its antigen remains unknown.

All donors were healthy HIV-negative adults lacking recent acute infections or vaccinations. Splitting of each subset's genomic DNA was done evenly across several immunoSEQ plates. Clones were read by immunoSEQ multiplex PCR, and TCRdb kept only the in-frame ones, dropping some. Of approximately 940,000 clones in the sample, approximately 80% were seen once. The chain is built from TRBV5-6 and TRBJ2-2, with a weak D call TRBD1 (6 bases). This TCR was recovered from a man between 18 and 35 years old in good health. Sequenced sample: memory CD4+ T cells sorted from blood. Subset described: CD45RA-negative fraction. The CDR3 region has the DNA TGTGCCAGCAGCTACGCCGGGACATACACCGGGGAGCTGTTTTTT. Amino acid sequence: CASSYAGTYTGELFF.